This TCR beta chain was recovered during a study of blood T cell repertoires in COVID-19. This CDR3 spans 15 amino acids. Germline V gives CDR1 SNHLY, CDR2 FYNNEI. Trimming took 2 bases from V and 6 from J, leaving 14 bases between them. Enrollment of patients from Seattle took place during active infection, with longitudinal follow-up. TCRdb keeps only in-frame clones here, not all; method: immunoSEQ multiplex PCR. The table shows 100,000 to 150,000 clones, with around nine tenths occurring only once. The receptor was isolated from an older woman with COVID-19, enrolled during active disease. Sequencing used peripheral blood. V and J are TRBV2 and TRBJ2-1; TRBD2 is a possible D gene (6 bases). CDR3 loop: CASSERASAPNEQFF. The CDR3, as DNA: TGTGCCAGCAGTGAACGGGCTAGCGCCCCCAATGAGCAGTTCTTC.